This T cell receptor beta chain was obtained from a study of PD-1 blockade in classical Hodgkin lymphoma. V was shortened by 6 bases and J by 0 bases, with 12 bases between the two germline ends. The CDR3 length is 14 residues. Germline loops: CDR1 MDHEN, CDR2 SYDVKM. Exposure to brentuximab vedotin varied, and each patient had relapsed following autologous stem cell transplantation. The protocol was immunoSEQ multiplex PCR, while the TCRdb copy is restricted to in-frame clones and leaves out a portion. The table records 46,000 or so clones, over 60% of them present only once. This chain connects TRBV28 to TRBJ2-7, with unresolved D. The material sequenced was peripheral blood mononuclear cells (PBMCs), taken before the second cycle of nivolumab. The receptor's source is a human donor with classical Hodgkin lymphoma. Here the CDR3 reads CASSFPHNSYEQYF. The CDR3, as DNA: TGTGCCAGCAGCTTCCCTCACAACTCCTACGAGCAGTACTTC.